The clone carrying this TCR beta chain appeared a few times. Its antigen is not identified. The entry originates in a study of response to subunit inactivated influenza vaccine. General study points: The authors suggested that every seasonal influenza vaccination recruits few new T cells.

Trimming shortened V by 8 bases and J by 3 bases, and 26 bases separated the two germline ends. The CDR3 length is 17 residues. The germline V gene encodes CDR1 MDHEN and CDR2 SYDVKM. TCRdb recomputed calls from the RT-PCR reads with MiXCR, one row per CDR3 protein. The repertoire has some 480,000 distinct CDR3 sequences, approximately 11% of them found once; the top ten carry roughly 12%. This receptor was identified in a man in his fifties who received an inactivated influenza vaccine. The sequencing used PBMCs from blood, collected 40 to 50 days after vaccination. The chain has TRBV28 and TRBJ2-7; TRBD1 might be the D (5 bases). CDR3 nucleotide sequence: TGTGCCAGCTCTTCCGCCGGCCGGAACAGGAACCTCTACGAGCAGTACTTC. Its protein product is CASSSAGRNRNLYEQYF.